The sequence of this T cell receptor (beta chain) was determined in a study of blood T cell repertoires in COVID-19. The length of the CDR3 is 13 residues. V was cut by 3 bases and J by 4 bases, with 9 bases left in between. Germline V gives CDR1 LNHDA, CDR2 SQIVND (reference sequence). In the study's own analysis: The authors estimated nucleated cell counts from reference gene primer amplification. The data were produced by immunoSEQ multiplex PCR, yet TCRdb's version contains in-frame clones alone and is incomplete. That table furnishes V, J and clone size, whereas the DNA furnished D and trimming. The sample lists some 66,000 clones; 70% to 90% were seen once.

Sequencing was carried out using peripheral blood. The chain recombines TRBV19 with TRBJ1-2, with D unresolved. This clonotype was obtained from a woman aged 55 to 70 with acute or convalescent COVID-19. Written as DNA, the CDR3 is TGTGCCAGTAGTATGGTAGACTTCTATGGCTACACCTTC. Translating gives CASSMVDFYGYTF.